This T cell receptor (beta chain) comes out of a study of beta chain features in type 1 diabetes. Reverse transcription of all isolated RNA meant that expressed TCRB transcripts were sequenced. Sequenced by immunoSEQ multiplex PCR; TCRdb stores in-frame clones only, minus some. The top ten hold around 0.1% of the sample, which has about 620,000 clones, about a sixth seen once. This clone was observed a few times. Germline assignment: CDR1 DFQATT and CDR2 SNEGSKA (reference sequence). V lost 1 base and J 7 bases, leaving 7 bases between the germline ends. The CDR3 contains 11 residues. The sample was naive CD4+ T cells from blood. The receptor was isolated from a man younger than 35 in good health. This chain links TRBV20-1 with TRBJ1-2; no definite D call. The CDR3 here is CSARGTLGYTF. As DNA, the CDR3 is TGCAGTGCTAGAGGGACTCTTGGCTACACCTTC.